This T cell receptor (beta chain) appears in the sequencing data of a study of identical twins. General observations from the study: Twins showed weaker excess sharing in their beta out-of-frame sequences.

V dropped 6 bases and J dropped 5; count of bases not matched to a gene: 8. Germline V gene sequence: CDR1 SGHRS, CDR2 YFSETQ. This CDR3 has 14 amino acids. TCRdb recomputed calls from the 5' RACE reads with MiXCR, one row per CDR3 protein. This sample yields 500,000 or so distinct CDR3 sequences, of which approximately 22% are seen a single time; about 0.91% belongs to the top ten. To note about this clonotype: What it recognizes is unknown.

In addition, the sample was reused for a study of T cells expressing NK-cell markers.

Sequenced sample: CD4+ T cells sorted from blood. The chain is built from TRBV5-1 and TRBJ2-7; 10 bases line up with TRBD2. The TCR sequence derives from a woman aged 18-30 years in good health. DNA for the CDR3: TGCGCCAGCAAAAGAGAGCTAGCGGGGGACGAGCAGTACTTC. Amino acid sequence: CASKRELAGDEQYF.